The 5 T cell receptor beta chains in this list originate from one sample, sequenced in a study of blood T cells in healthy people across ages. Using a J-beta primer mix together with a sample-barcoded 5' primer, a second PCR was run for about 6 to 12 cycles. TCRdb ran MiXCR on the 5' RACE reads and lists one entry per CDR3 protein. Of 600,000 or so distinct CDR3 sequences listed, about 30% are singletons. Sequenced input: blood. These receptors originate from a woman aged 80 or over in good health.

This clonotype turned up a few times. The chain links TRBV5-1 to TRBJ2-5, with 10 bases that match TRBD1. The J call may be wrong; the DNA end is better matched by TRBJ2-7. The CDR3 has 14 amino acids. Per the germline V gene, CDR1 is SGHRS and CDR2 is YFSETQ. The CDR3 loop reads CASSRGTGDHEQYF. DNA of the CDR3: TGCGCCAGCAGCCGCGGGACAGGGGACCACGAGCAGTACTTC.

The J gene is TRBJ2-3, the V gene TRBV7-9, with 7 bases fitting TRBD1. The germline V gene has CDR1 SEHNR and CDR2 FQNEAQ (reference sequence). V trimming: 5 bases; J trimming: 6 bases; junction bases outside the gene matches: 2. This CDR3 has 12 residues. In nucleotides, the CDR3 is TGTGCCAGCAGCGACAGGGTCGATACGCAGTATTTT. Translating it yields CASSDRVDTQYF.

J is TRBJ1-6 and V is TRBV5-6, with D possibly being TRBD1 (6 bases). Germline V gene sequence: CDR1 SGHDT, CDR2 YYEEEE. This CDR3 region has 16 residues. V lost 4 bases to trimming and J lost 7 bases, with 18 bases between them. The CDR3 sequence is CASSPYRQGYNSPLHF. In DNA form, the CDR3 reads TGTGCCAGCAGCCCTTACCGCCAGGGGTACAATTCACCCCTCCACTTT.

V gene TRBV6-2 or TRBV6-3 combines with J gene TRBJ2-3; the match to TRBD2 covers 8 bases. The V and J ends lost 2 bases and 2 bases, in that order; junction bases with no gene match: 6. The germline CDR1 and CDR2 sequences are MNHEY and SVGEGT. This CDR3 region has 16 residues. For the CDR3, the DNA is TGTGCCAGCAGTTACCCAGCGGGGGTCCTCACAGATACGCAGTATTTT. The encoded protein is CASSYPAGVLTDTQYF.

A remark on this clonotype: A clone one base away is much larger, so this may be a read error. V and J are TRBV10-3 and TRBJ1-5; TRBD1 matches 10 bases. CDR3 length: 15 amino acids. V was pared by 10 bases and J by 5 bases, with 11 bases of the junction left unmatched. CDR1 ENHRY and CDR2 SYGVKD come from the germline V gene. The CDR3 is CATAGRQGADQPQHF. The CDR3 nucleotides are TGTGCCACCGCAGGGAGACAGGGGGCAGATCAGCCCCAGCATTTT.